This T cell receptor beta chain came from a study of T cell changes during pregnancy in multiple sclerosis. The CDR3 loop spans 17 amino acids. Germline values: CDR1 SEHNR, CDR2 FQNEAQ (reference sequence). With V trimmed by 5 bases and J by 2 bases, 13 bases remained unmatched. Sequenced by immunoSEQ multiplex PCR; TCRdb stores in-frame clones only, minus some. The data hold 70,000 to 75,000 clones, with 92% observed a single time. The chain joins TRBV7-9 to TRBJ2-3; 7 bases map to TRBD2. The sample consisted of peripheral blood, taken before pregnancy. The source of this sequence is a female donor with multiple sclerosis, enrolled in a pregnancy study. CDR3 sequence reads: CASSARRGGLTTDTQYF. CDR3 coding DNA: TGTGCCAGCAGCGCCAGGCGTGGGGGACTAACCACAGATACGCAGTATTTT.